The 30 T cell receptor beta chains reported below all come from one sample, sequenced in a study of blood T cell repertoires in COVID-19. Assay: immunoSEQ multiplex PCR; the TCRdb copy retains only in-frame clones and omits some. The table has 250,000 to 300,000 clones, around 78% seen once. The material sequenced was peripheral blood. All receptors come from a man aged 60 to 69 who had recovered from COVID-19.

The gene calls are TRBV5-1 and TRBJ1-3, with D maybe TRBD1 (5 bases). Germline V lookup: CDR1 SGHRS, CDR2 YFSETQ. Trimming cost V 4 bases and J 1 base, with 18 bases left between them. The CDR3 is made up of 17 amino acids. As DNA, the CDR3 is TGCGCCAGCAGCCCCCGGGTAGGGGAAATATCTGGAAACACCATATATTTT. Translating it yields CASSPRVGEISGNTIYF.

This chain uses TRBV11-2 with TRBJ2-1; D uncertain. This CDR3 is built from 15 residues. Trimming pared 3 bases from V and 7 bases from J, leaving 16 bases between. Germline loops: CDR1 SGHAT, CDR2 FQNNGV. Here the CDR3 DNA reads TGTGCCAGCAGCTTCTCCCAGTCCAACGGGAATGAGCAGTTCTTC. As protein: CASSFSQSNGNEQFF. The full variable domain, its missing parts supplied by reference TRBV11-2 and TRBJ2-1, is EAGVAQSPRYKIIEKRQSVAFWCNPISGHATLYWYQQILGQGPKLLIQFQNNGVVDDSQLPKDRFSAERLKGVDSTLKIQPAKLEDSAVYLCASSFSQSNGNEQFFGPGTRLTVL.

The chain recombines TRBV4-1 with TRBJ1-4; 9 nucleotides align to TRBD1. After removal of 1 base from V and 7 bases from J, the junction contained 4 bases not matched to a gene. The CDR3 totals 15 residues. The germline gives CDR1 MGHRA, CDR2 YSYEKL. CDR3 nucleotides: TGCGCCAGCAGCCAAGCCGGGACAGGGAGTGAAAAACTGTTTTTT. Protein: CASSQAGTGSEKLFF.

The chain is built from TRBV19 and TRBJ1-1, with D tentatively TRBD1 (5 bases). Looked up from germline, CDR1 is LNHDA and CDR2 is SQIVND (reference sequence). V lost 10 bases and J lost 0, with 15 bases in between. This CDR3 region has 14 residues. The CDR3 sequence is CATRGDTMNTEAFF. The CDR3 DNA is TGTGCCACTAGGGGAGACACGATGAACACTGAAGCTTTCTTT.

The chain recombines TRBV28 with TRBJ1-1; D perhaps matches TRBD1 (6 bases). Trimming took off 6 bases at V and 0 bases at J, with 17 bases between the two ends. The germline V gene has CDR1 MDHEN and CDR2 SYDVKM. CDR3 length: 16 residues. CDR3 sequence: CASRTTGSGMNTEAFF. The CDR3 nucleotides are TGTGCCAGCAGAACTACAGGGTCGGGGATGAACACTGAAGCTTTCTTT.

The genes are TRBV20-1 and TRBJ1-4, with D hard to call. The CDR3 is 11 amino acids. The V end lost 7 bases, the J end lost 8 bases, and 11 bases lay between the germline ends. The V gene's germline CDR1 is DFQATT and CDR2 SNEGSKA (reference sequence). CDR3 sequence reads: CSGRFKEKLFF. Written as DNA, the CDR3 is TGCAGTGGTCGGTTTAAAGAAAAACTGTTTTTT.

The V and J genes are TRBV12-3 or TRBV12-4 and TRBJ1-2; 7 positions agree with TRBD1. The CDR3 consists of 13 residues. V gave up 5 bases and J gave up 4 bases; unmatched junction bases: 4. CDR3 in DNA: TGTGCCAGCAGTAAGACAGGGACCTATGGCTACACCTTC. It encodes CASSKTGTYGYTF.

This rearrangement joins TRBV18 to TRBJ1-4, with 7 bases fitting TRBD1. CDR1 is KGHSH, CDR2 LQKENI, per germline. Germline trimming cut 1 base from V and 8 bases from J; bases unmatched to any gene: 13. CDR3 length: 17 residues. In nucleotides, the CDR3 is TGTGCCAGCTCACCACTTCAGACACGGGACAGAGGAGAAAAACTGTTTTTT. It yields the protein CASSPLQTRDRGEKLFF.

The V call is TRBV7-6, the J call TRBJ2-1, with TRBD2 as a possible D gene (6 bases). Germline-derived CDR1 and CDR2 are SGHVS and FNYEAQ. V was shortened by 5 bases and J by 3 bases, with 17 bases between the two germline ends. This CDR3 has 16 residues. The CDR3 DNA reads TGTGCCAGCAGCGCATCCGGGGACTTCCGCTACAATGAGCAGTTCTTC. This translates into CASSASGDFRYNEQFF.

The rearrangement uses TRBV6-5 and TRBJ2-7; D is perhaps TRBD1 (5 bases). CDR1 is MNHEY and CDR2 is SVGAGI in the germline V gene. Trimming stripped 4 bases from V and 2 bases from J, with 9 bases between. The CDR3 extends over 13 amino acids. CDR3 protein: CASSSTAPYEQYF. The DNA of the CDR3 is TGTGCCAGCAGTTCGACAGCCCCCTACGAGCAGTACTTC.

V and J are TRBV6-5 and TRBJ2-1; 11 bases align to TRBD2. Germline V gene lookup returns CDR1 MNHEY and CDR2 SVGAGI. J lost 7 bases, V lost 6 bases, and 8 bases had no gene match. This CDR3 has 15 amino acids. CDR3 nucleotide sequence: TGTGCCAGCAGGCCAGCTAGCGGGAGGCAGAATGAGCAGTTCTTC. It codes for CASRPASGRQNEQFF.

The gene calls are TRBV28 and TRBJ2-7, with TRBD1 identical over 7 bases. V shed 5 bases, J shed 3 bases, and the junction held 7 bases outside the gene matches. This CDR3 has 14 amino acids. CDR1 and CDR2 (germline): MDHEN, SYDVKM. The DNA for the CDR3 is TGTGCCAGCAGTCCCCCGGGACAGATCTACGAGCAGTACTTC. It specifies CASSPPGQIYEQYF.

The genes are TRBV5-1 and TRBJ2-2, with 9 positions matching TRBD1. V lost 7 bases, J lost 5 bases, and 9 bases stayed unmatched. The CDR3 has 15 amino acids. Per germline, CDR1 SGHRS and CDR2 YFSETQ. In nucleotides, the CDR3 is TGCGCCAGCCGGCCGGGACAGGGTTTGACCGGGGAGCTGTTTTTT. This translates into CASRPGQGLTGELFF.

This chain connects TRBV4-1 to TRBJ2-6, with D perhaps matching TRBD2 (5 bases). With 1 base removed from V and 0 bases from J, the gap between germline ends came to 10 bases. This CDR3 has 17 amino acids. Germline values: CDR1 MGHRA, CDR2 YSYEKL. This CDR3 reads CASSQALGSSGANVLTF. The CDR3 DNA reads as TGCGCCAGCAGCCAAGCCCTAGGGAGCTCTGGGGCCAACGTCCTGACTTTC.

The CDR3 reads CASSGQKHTTSGYTF. As DNA, the CDR3 is TGTGCCAGCAGTGGCCAGAAACATACCACCAGTGGCTACACCTTC. This chain connects TRBV2 to TRBJ1-2; D not certain. Trimming removed 4 bases from V and 7 bases from J, with 19 bases in between. In germline, CDR1 is SNHLY, CDR2 FYNNEI. This CDR3 has 15 residues.

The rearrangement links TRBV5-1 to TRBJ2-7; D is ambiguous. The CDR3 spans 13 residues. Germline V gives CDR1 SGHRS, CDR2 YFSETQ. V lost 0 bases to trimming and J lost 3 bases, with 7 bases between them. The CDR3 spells CASSLVLNYEQYF. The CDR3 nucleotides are TGCGCCAGCAGCTTGGTCCTAAACTACGAGCAGTACTTC. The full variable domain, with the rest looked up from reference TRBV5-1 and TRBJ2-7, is KAGVTQTPRYLIKTRGQQVTLSCSPISGHRSVSWYQQTPGQGLQFLFEYFSETQRNKGNFPGRFSGRQFSNSRSEMNVSTLELGDSALYLCASSLVLNYEQYFGPGTRLTVT.

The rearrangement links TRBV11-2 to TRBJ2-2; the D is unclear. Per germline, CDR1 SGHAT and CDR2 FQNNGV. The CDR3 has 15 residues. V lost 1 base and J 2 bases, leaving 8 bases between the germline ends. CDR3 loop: CASSLGTLNTGELFF. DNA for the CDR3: TGTGCCAGCAGCTTAGGTACTCTTAACACCGGGGAGCTGTTTTTT.

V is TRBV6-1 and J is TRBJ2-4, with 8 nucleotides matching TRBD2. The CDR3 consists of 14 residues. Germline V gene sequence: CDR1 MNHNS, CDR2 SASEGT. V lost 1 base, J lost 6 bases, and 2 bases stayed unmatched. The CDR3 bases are TGTGCCAGCAGTGAAGATAGCGGGGTAAACATTCAGTACTTC. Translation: CASSEDSGVNIQYF.

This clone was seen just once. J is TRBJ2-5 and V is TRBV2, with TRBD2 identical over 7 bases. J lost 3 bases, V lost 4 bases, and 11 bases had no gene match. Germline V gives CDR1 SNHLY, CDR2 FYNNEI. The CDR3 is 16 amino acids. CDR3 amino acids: CASSGGRARWEETQYF. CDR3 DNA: TGTGCCAGCAGTGGTGGGAGGGCCCGTTGGGAAGAGACCCAGTACTTC. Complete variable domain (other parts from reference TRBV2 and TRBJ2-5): EPEVTQTPSHQVTQMGQEVILRCVPISNHLYFYWYRQILGQKVEFLVSFYNNEISEKSEIFDDQFSVERPDGSNFTLKIRSTKLEDSAMYFCASSGGRARWEETQYFGPGTRLLVL.

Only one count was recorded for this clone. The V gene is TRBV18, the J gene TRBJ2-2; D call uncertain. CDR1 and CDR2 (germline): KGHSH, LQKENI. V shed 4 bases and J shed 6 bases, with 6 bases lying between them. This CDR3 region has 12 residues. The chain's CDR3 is CASSRSAGELFF. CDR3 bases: TGTGCCAGCTCACGTTCTGCCGGGGAGCTGTTTTTT.

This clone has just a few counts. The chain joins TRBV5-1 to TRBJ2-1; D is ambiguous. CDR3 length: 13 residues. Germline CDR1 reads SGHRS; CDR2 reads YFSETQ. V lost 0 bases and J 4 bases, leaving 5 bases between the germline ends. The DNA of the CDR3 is TGCGCCAGCAGCTTGGCCCCATACAATGAGCAGTTCTTC. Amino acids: CASSLAPYNEQFF.

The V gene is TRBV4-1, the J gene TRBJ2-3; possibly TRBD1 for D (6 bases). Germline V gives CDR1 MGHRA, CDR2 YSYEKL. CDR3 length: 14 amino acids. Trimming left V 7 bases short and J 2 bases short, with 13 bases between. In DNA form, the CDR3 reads TGCGCCAGCACCCGGACAGTTAACACAGATACGCAGTATTTT. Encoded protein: CASTRTVNTDTQYF.

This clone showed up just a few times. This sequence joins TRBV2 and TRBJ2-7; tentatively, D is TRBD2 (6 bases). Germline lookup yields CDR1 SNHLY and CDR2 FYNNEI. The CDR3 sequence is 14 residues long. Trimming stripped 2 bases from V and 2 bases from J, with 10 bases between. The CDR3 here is CASSERDWTYEQYF. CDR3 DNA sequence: TGTGCCAGCAGTGAAAGGGACTGGACCTACGAGCAGTACTTC. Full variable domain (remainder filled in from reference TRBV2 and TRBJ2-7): EPEVTQTPSHQVTQMGQEVILRCVPISNHLYFYWYRQILGQKVEFLVSFYNNEISEKSEIFDDQFSVERPDGSNFTLKIRSTKLEDSAMYFCASSERDWTYEQYFGPGTRLTVT.

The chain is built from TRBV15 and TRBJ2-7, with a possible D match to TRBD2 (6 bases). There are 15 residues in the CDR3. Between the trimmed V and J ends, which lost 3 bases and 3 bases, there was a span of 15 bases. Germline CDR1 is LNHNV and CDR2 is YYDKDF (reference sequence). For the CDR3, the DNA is TGTGCCACCAGCAGGGCCCGTTCGGGAGTCTACGAGCAGTACTTC. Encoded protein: CATSRARSGVYEQYF.

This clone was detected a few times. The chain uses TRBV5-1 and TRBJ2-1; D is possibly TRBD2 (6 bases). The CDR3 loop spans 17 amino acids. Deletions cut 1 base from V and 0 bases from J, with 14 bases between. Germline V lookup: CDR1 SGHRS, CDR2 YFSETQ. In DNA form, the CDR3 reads TGCGCCAGCAGCTTGTTTGGTTACGGGAGCTCCTACAATGAGCAGTTCTTC. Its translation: CASSLFGYGSSYNEQFF.

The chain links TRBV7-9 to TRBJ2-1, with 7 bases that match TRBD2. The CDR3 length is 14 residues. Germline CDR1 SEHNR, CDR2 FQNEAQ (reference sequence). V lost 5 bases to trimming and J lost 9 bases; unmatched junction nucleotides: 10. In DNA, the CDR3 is TGTGCCAGCAGCCGACCGGGGGGTGGTGGTGAGCAGTTCTTC. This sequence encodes CASSRPGGGGEQFF.

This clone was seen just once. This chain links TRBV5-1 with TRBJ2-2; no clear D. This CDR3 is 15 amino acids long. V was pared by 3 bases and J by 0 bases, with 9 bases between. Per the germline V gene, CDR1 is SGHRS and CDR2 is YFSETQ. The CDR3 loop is CASSWSSTNTGELFF. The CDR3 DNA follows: TGCGCCAGCAGCTGGAGTAGCACGAACACCGGGGAGCTGTTTTTT.

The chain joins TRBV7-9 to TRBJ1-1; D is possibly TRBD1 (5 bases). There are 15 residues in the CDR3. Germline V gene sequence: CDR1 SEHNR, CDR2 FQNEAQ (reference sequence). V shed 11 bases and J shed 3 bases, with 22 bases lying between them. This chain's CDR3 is CAGGDWRGAHTEAFF. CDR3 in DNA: TGTGCCGGGGGGGATTGGAGGGGAGCGCACACTGAAGCTTTCTTT.

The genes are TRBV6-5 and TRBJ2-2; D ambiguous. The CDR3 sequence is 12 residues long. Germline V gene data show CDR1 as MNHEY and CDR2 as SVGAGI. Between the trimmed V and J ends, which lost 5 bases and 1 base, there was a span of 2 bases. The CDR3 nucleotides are TGTGCCAGCAGTCGGAACACCGGGGAGCTGTTTTTT. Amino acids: CASSRNTGELFF.

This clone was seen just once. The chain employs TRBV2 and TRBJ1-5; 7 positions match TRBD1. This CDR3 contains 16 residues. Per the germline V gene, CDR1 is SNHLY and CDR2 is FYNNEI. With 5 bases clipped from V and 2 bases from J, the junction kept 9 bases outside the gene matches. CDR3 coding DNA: TGTGCCAGCAGTCCGGGACAGCTTGGGGGCAATCAGCCCCAGCATTTT. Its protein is CASSPGQLGGNQPQHF.